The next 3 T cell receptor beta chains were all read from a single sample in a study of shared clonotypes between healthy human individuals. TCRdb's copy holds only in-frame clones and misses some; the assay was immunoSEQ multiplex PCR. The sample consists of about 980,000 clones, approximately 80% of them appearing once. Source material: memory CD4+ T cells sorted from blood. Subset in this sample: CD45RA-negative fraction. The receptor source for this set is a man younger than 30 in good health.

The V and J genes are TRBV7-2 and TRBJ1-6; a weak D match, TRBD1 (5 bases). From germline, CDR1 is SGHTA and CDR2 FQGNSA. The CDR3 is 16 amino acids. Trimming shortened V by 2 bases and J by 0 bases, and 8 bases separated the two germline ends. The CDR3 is CASSLTGGSYNSPLHF. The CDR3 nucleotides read TGTGCCAGCAGCTTAACAGGCGGCTCCTATAATTCACCCCTCCACTTT. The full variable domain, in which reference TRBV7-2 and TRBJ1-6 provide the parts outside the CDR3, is GAGVSQSPSNKVTEKGKDVELRCDPISGHTALYWYRQSLGQGLEFLIYFQGNSAPDKSGLPSDRFSAERTGGSVSTLTIQRTQQEDSAVYLCASSLTGGSYNSPLHFGNGTRLTVT.

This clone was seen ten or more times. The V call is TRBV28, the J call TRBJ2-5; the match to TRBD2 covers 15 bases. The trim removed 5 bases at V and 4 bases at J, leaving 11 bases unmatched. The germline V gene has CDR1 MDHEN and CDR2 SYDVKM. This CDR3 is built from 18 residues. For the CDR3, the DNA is TGTGCCAGCAGTAGATCCGGACTAGCGGGGGGGCAGCGAGAGACCCAGTACTTC. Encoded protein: CASSRSGLAGGQRETQYF.

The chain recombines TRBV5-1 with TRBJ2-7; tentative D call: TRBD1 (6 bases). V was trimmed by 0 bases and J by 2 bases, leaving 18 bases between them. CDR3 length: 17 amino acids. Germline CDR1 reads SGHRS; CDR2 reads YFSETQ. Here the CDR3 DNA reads TGCGCCAGCAGCTTGGTACTACCGGGACAAAGAACCTACGAGCAGTACTTC. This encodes CASSLVLPGQRTYEQYF. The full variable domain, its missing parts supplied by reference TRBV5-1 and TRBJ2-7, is KAGVTQTPRYLIKTRGQQVTLSCSPISGHRSVSWYQQTPGQGLQFLFEYFSETQRNKGNFPGRFSGRQFSNSRSEMNVSTLELGDSALYLCASSLVLPGQRTYEQYFGPGTRLTVT.